This TCR beta chain originates from a study of T cell changes during pregnancy in multiple sclerosis. The table came from immunoSEQ multiplex PCR; TCRdb's copy has only in-frame clones and leaves some out. The profile shows over 90,000 clones, 80% to 95% of them singletons. Trimming cost V 10 bases and J 9 bases, with 6 bases left between them. The CDR3 is made up of 8 amino acids. Germline CDR1 is LNHDA and CDR2 is SQIVND (reference sequence). The gene calls are TRBV19 and TRBJ2-5; no firm D call. This TCR came from a female donor with multiple sclerosis, enrolled in a pregnancy study. The starting material was peripheral blood, obtained after pregnancy. CDR3 residues: CAIYSQYF. The CDR3 nucleotides read TGTGCCATCTATTCCCAGTACTTC.